Ten or more counts support the clone carrying this T cell receptor (beta chain). Its antigen is not known. The data originate from a study of neurological immune-mediated disorders. Study-level information: Of the roughly 35 patients who had multiple sclerosis, about 30 had the relapsing-remitting form and 3 had the secondary progressive form. Regarding the study as a whole: Expansion of TCR clones was greatest in HTLV-1-associated myelopathy and smallest in multiple sclerosis, where it fell below that of healthy controls.

The CDR3 spans 16 residues. Germline lookup yields CDR1 SNHLY and CDR2 FYNNEI. The V and J ends lost 3 bases and 5 bases, in that order; junction bases with no gene match: 9. One entry per CDR3 protein, called by TCRdb with MiXCR from the 5' RACE reads. The top ten hold roughly 5.5% of the sample, which has under 60,000 distinct CDR3 sequences, around 3.1% seen once. V gene TRBV2 combines with J gene TRBJ2-3; 9 bases are shared with TRBD2. The sequenced sample consisted of PBMCs. The origin of this receptor is a man aged 40-49 years with multiple sclerosis. CDR3 nucleotides: TGTGCCAGCAGTGATGCGGCGGGGGGGCACGGAGATACGCAGTATTTT. Translation gives CASSDAAGGHGDTQYF. Supplemented by reference TRBV2 and TRBJ2-3, the full variable domain reads EPEVTQTPSHQVTQMGQEVILRCVPISNHLYFYWYRQILGQKVEFLVSFYNNEISEKSEIFDDQFSVERPDGSNFTLKIRSTKLEDSAMYFCASSDAAGGHGDTQYFGPGTRLTVL.